This T cell receptor beta chain was sequenced during a study of cytomegalovirus exposure and HLA in healthy donors. Study-wide findings and caveats: In presence/absence analyses, roughly uniform sequencing depth across donors was assumed. Among TCR sequences, most were rare, though some public TCRs appeared in many donors.

Donors showed nominal health when sampled, although they likely had unrecorded immune exposures. The junction had 13 bases not matched to a gene; V was cut back by 2 bases and J by 7 bases. CDR3 length equals 16 residues. CDR1 and CDR2 (germline): SGHNT, YYREEE (reference sequence). Turning to this clone: The antigen is unknown.

The PCR used 60 Vbeta and 13 Jbeta primers. Clones were read by immunoSEQ multiplex PCR, and TCRdb kept only the in-frame ones, dropping some. This table has 150,000 to 200,000 clones, 75% appearing once. This receptor was obtained from a woman aged 40 to 50 in good health and CMV-seropositive. Sequenced: PBMCs. The V call is TRBV5-4, the J call TRBJ2-3, with TRBD2 matching 7 bases. The CDR3 region has the DNA TGTGCCAGCAGCTTTTCCTTACCGCTGGGAGGGAATACGCAGTATTTT. It translates to CASSFSLPLGGNTQYF.